These T cell receptor beta chains were read from a single sample in a study of cytomegalovirus exposure and HLA in healthy donors. TCRdb keeps only in-frame clones here, not all; method: immunoSEQ multiplex PCR. The sample records 200,000 or so clones, roughly 80% being singletons. Sequenced sample: PBMCs. The receptor set was obtained from a man between 18 and 35 years old in good health and CMV-seropositive. The CDR3 runs from the conserved cysteine through the conserved F or W. Each record gives: D gene, clone size, V gene, J gene, CDR3 length, CDR3 protein, CDR3 DNA. The D gene is left open where the match is weak. Clone size is given for some rows only: seen once, a few or many times, or a class if the clone is expanded.

>TRBD1|NA|TRBV18|TRBJ2-1|17
CASSPRGPGQVDNEQFF
TGTGCCAGCTCACCACGGGGGCCGGGACAGGTGGACAATGAGCAGTTCTTC
>TRBD2|NA|TRBV4-1|TRBJ2-5|17
CASSLGGSGRPRETQYF
TGCGCCAGCAGCCTAGGGGGTAGCGGGAGGCCCCGGGAGACCCAGTACTTC
>NA|NA|TRBV29-1|TRBJ2-1|15
CSLVEGGSSYNEQFF
TGCAGCCTGGTTGAGGGAGGTAGCTCCTACAATGAGCAGTTCTTC
>TRBD1|NA|TRBV27|TRBJ2-1|14
CASRRDRSYNEQFF
TGTGCCAGCAGAAGGGACAGGTCCTACAATGAGCAGTTCTTC
>NA|once|TRBV5-6|TRBJ1-1|17
CASSLGEIRLMNTEAFF
TGTGCCAGCAGCTTGGGGGAGATTCGACTTATGAACACTGAAGCTTTCTTT
>TRBD2|NA|TRBV7-2|TRBJ2-7|16
CASSSRLAELPNEQYF
TGTGCCAGCAGCTCGAGACTAGCGGAACTGCCCAACGAGCAGTACTTC
>TRBD2|NA|TRBV15|TRBJ2-5|15
CATKRPGRGGETQYF
TGTGCCACCAAACGTCCAGGTCGGGGGGGAGAGACCCAGTACTTC
>TRBD1|NA|TRBV7-9|TRBJ1-2|16
CASSFPGQTFNYGYTF
TGTGCCAGCAGCTTTCCGGGACAGACCTTTAACTATGGCTACACCTTC
>NA|NA|TRBV6-1|TRBJ2-7|11
CASQGSYEQYF
TGTGCCAGTCAGGGGAGCTACGAGCAGTACTTC
>TRBD1|few|TRBV4-2|TRBJ1-2|15
CASSQDTGGAGGYTF
TGTGCCAGCAGCCAAGATACAGGGGGCGCCGGTGGCTACACCTTC
>TRBD2|NA|TRBV28|TRBJ2-7|14
CASSFDREVGEQYF
TGTGCCAGCAGTTTCGACCGGGAGGTCGGAGAGCAGTACTTC
>NA|NA|TRBV19|TRBJ1-5|13
CASSSSRNQPQHF
TGTGCCAGTAGTAGCAGTCGCAATCAGCCCCAGCATTTT
>NA|NA|TRBV5-4|TRBJ1-2|13
CASSSPGVEGYTF
TGTGCCAGCAGCTCCCCGGGGGTAGAGGGCTACACCTTC
>TRBD1|NA|TRBV4-2|TRBJ2-7|15
CASSYSGTGVGEQYF
TGTGCCAGCAGCTACTCCGGGACAGGGGTGGGCGAGCAGTACTTC